The present TCR beta chain was sequenced within a study of shared clonotypes between healthy human individuals. Points from the study as a whole: Large sequencing depth failed to make sorted-subset sequencing complete, rarefaction showed. Several donors shared about 5% of their naive CD4 clonotypes.

Note on this clone: Its specificity is unknown.

This CDR3 contains 15 residues. The trim removed 4 bases at V and 6 bases at J, leaving 9 bases unmatched. The germline gives CDR1 MNHNS, CDR2 SASEGT. The method was immunoSEQ multiplex PCR; TCRdb's version includes in-frame clones alone and lacks a portion of them. The sample yields 2.3 million or so clones, about 92% seen once. This receptor was identified in a man younger than 35 in good health. Some clones in this sample may be carry-over from other donors' samples. The V gene is TRBV6-1, the J gene TRBJ1-2; TRBD1 matches 9 bases. Sequenced sample: naive CD4+ T cells from PBMCs. Subset indicated: CD45RA+ positively selected. This CDR3 is CASSGGQGLLHGYTF. In nucleotides, the CDR3 is TGTGCCAGCAGTGGGGGACAGGGTCTTTTGCATGGCTACACCTTC.